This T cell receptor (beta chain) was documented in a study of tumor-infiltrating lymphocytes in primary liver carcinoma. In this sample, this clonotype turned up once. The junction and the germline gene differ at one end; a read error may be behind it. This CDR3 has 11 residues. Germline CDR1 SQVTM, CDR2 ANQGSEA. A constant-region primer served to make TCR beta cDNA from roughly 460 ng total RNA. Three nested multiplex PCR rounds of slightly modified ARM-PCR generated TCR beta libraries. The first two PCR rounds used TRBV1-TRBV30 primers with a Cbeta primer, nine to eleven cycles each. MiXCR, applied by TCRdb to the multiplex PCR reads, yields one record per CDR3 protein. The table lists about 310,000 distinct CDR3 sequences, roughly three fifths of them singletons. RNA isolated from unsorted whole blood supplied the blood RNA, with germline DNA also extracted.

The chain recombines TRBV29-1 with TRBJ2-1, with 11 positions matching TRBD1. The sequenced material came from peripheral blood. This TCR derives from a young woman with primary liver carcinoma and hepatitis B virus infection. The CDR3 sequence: CSVGTGGEHFF. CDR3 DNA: TGCAGCGTAGGGACAGGGGGTGAGCACTTCTTC.